Presented here are 5 T cell receptor beta chains from one specimen sequenced in a study of neurological immune-mediated disorders. TCRdb processed the 5' RACE reads anew with MiXCR; each CDR3 protein has one entry. The sample holds 110,000 or so distinct CDR3 sequences; roughly 3.2% are singletons and the top ten take around 1.2%. Input material: PBMCs. The receptors come from a young woman with multiple sclerosis.

The rearrangement links TRBV7-8 to TRBJ2-7; D is unresolved. This CDR3 has 13 residues. Germline CDR1 and CDR2: SGHVS and FQNEAQ. The ends were cut back, 2 bases at V and 3 bases at J, with 8 bases in the middle. CDR3 residues: CASSLPDNYEQYF. CDR3 sequence (DNA): TGTGCCAGCAGCTTACCGGATAACTACGAGCAGTACTTC.

At least ten counts were recorded for this clonotype. The genes are TRBV7-2 and TRBJ2-3; D unresolved. The CDR3 is made up of 15 amino acids. V was cut by 5 bases and J by 2 bases, with 14 bases left in between. Looked up from germline, CDR1 is SGHTA and CDR2 is FQGNSA. For the CDR3, the DNA is TGTGCCAGCAGCCTTCGTGGCCGCAACACAGATACGCAGTATTTT. Translated: CASSLRGRNTDTQYF. The entire variable domain, with the rest obtained from reference TRBV7-2 and TRBJ2-3, is as follows: GAGVSQSPSNKVTEKGKDVELRCDPISGHTALYWYRQSLGQGLEFLIYFQGNSAPDKSGLPSDRFSAERTGGSVSTLTIQRTQQEDSAVYLCASSLRGRNTDTQYFGPGTRLTVL.

This clonotype was recorded many times. The rearrangement links TRBV11-3 to TRBJ1-1, with D possibly being TRBD1 (5 bases). Germline V lookup: CDR1 SGHNT, CDR2 YENEEA. This CDR3 comprises 13 residues. Between the trimmed V and J ends, which lost 3 bases and 4 bases, there was a span of 9 bases. Written as DNA, the CDR3 is TGTGCCAGCAGCTTCAGGGTTGGCACTGAAGCTTTCTTT. It yields the protein CASSFRVGTEAFF.

This clonotype has ten or more counts. V is TRBV7-9 and J is TRBJ1-6; D gene unclear. The V end was cut by 1 base, the J end by 8 bases, with 9 bases between. The germline gives CDR1 SEHNR, CDR2 FQNEAQ (reference sequence). The CDR3 spans 14 residues. The DNA for the CDR3 is TGTGCCAGCAGCTTAGTACGGGCCCATTCACCCCTCCACTTT. Translation: CASSLVRAHSPLHF. The whole variable domain, filled in from reference TRBV7-9 and TRBJ1-6, reads DTGVSQNPRHKITKRGQNVTFRCDPISEHNRLYWYRQTLGQGPEFLTYFQNEAQLEKSRLLSDRFSAERPKGSFSTLEIQRTEQGDSAMYLCASSLVRAHSPLHFGNGTRLTVT.

This clonotype was counted at least ten times. V is TRBV5-1 and J is TRBJ2-2, with a possible D match to TRBD1 (6 bases). V gave up 5 bases and J gave up 6 bases, with 23 bases separating them. The CDR3 contains 17 residues. The germline gives CDR1 SGHRS, CDR2 YFSETQ. The DNA for the CDR3 is TGCGCCAGCAGGTTTCCATTTGGACAGCAGCTTGCCGGGGAGCTGTTTTTT. It specifies CASRFPFGQQLAGELFF.